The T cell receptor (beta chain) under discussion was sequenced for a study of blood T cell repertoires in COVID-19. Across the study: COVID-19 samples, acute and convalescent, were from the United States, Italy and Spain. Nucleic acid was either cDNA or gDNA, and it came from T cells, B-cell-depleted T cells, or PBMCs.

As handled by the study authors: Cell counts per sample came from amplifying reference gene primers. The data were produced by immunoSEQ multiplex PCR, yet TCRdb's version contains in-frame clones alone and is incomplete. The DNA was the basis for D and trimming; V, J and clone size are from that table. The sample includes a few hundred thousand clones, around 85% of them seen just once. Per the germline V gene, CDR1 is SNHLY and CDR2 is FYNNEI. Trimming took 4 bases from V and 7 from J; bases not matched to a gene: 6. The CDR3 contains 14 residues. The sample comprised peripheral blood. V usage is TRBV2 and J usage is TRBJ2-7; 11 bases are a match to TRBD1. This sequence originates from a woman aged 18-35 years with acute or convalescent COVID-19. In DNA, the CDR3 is TGTGCCAGCAGTGGAGGACAGGGGGCATGGGAGCAGTACTTC. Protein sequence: CASSGGQGAWEQYF.